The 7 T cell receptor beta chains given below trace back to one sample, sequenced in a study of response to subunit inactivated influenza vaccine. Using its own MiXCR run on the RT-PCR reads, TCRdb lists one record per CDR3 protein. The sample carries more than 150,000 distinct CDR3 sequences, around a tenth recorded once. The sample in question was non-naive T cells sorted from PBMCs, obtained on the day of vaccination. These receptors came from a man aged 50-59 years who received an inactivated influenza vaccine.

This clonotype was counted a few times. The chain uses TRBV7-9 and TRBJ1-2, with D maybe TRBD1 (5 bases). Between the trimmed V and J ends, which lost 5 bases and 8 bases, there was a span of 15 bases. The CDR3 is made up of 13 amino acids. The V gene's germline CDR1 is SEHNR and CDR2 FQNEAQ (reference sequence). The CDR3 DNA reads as TGTGCCAGCAGCCCCTACAGCAGGGACGGCTACACCTTC. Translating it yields CASSPYSRDGYTF.

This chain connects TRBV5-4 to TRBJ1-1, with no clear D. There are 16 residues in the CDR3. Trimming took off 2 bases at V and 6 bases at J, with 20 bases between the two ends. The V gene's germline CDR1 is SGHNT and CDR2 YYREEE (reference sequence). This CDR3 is CASSLYRLGMVAEAFF. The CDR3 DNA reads TGTGCCAGCAGCTTATACAGATTGGGGATGGTCGCTGAAGCTTTCTTT.

CDR3 sequence reads: CSARTYQETQYF. As DNA, the CDR3 is TGCAGTGCTAGAACATATCAAGAGACCCAGTACTTC. The rearrangement uses TRBV20-1 and TRBJ2-5; D is undetermined. CDR3 length: 12 residues. Germline V CDR1 and CDR2: DFQATT, SNEGSKA (reference sequence). V was pared by 2 bases and J by 2 bases, with 6 bases between.

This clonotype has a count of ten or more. The CDR3 protein is CATSDLRGTDTQYF. CDR3 nucleotide sequence: TGTGCCACCAGTGATTTGCGGGGCACAGATACGCAGTATTTT. The gene calls are TRBV24-1 and TRBJ2-3; D not resolved. The CDR3 length is 14 residues. Trimming pared 0 bases from V and 1 base from J, leaving 4 bases between. The V gene's germline CDR1 is KGHDR and CDR2 SFDVKD.

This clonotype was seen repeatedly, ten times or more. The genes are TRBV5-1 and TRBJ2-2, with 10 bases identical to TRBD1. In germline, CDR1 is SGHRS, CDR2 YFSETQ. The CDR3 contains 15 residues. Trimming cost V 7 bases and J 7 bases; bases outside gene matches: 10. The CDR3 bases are TGCGCCAGCGGACTGCCGGGACAGGGGATCGGGGAGCTGTTTTTT. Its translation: CASGLPGQGIGELFF.

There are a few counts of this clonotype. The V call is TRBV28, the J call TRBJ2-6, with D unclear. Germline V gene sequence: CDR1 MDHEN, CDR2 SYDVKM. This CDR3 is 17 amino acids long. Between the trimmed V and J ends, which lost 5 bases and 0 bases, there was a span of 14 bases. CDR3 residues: CASSALTSSSGANVLTF. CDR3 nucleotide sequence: TGTGCCAGCAGTGCTCTGACATCCTCCTCTGGGGCCAACGTCCTGACTTTC.

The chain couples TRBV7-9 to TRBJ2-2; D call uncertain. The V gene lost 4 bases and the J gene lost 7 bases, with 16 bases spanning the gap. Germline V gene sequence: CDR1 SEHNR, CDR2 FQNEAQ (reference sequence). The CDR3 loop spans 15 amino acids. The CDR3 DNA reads TGTGCCAGCAGCTCTCCGAGCCTCTTTGGCGGGGAGCTGTTTTTT. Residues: CASSSPSLFGGELFF.